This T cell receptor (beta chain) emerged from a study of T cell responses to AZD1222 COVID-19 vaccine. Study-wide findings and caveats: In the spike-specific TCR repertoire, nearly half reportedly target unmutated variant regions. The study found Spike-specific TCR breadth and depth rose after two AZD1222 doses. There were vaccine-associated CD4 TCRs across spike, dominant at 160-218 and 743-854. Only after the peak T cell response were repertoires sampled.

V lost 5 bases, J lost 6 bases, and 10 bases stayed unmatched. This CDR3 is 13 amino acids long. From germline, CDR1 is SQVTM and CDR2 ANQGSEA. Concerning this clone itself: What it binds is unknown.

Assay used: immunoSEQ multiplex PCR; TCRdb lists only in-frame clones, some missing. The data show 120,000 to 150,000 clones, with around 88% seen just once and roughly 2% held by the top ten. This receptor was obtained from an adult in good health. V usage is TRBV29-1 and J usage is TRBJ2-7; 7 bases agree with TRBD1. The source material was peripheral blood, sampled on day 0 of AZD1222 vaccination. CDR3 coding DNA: TGCAGCGTTTCCCTCACAGGGGTGGGCGAGCAGTACTTC. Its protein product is CSVSLTGVGEQYF.